The source of this TCR beta chain is a study of T cell repertoires in cytomegalovirus infection (dated by TCRdb to the late 2010s). For the study in its entirety: The HLA type of each donor mattered for the analysis, because public TCR beta signatures pointed to carriage of CMV infection along with the matching HLA type. Summary of the overall study and its limitations: In both this cohort and an independent cohort of 352 donors, the cumulative frequency of public TCR beta family members distinguished carriers of CMV infection plus the relevant HLA type. The ex vivo response was dominated by HLA-C-restricted CMV-specific TCR beta clonotypes, which also provided the single most frequent clonotype in two of eight donors.

The CDR3 has 15 amino acids, counting the end cysteine and phenylalanine. CDR3 DNA is the only sequence kept; it has 45 bases, read in frame from the first base. The germline V gene specifies SQVTM as CDR1 and ANQGSEA as CDR2. Here V drops 7 bases and J drops 1 base, and the junction holds 13 bases not matched to any gene. As regards this clonotype: There is no known antigen for this receptor. Base quality data are lacking; no much larger clone is found one base away.

The run used an Illumina HiSeq 1500. TCRdb reanalyzed the raw reads on its own, using fastp at Q25 for trimming and MiXCR for clone calling, and kept in-frame beta chains. Rows are combined by CDR3 protein, so each entry shows the most common genes and DNA. The sample has some 320,000 distinct CDR3 sequences on record, 9% to 9.5% of them singletons. Roughly 4% of the sample is in the top ten clones. The V gene is TRBV29-1 and the J gene is TRBJ2-7; 7 of the junction bases match TRBD2. The TCR originated in a human donor in good health (CMV status not recorded). Some clones in this sample may be carry-over from other donors' samples. Specimen: PBMCs. The CDR3 region has the sequence CSAGGGSGESYEQYF. The DNA sequence is TGCAGCGCCGGAGGTGGCAGCGGGGAGTCCTACGAGCAGTACTTC.